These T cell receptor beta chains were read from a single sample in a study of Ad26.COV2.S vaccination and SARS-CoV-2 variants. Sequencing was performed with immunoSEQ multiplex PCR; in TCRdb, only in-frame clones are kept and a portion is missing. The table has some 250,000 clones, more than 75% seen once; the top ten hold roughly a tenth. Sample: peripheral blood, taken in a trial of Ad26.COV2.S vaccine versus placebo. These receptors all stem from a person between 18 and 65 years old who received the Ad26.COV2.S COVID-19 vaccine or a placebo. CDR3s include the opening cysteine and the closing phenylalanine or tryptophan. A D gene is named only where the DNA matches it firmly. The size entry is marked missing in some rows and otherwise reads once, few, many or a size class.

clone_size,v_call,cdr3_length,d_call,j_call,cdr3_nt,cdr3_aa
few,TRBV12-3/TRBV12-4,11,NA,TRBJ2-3,TGTGCCAGCAGTTGGGGAGATACGCAGTATTTT,CASSWGDTQYF
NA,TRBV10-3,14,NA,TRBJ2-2,TGTGCCATCAGGGGGGGCGCCCCGGCCGGGGAGCTGTTTTTT,CAIRGGAPAGELFF
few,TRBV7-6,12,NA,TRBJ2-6,TGTGCCACCACTGAGCGGGCCAACGTCCTGACTTTC,CATTERANVLTF
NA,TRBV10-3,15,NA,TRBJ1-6,TGTGCCATCAGTGAGTCGCCGACTAACGTTTCACCCCTCCACTTT,CAISESPTNVSPLHF
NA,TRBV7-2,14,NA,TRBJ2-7,TGTGCCAGCAGCGGGGACTCCTACTGGGACGAGCAGTACTTC,CASSGDSYWDEQYF
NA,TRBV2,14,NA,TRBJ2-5,TGTGCCAGCACGACAGGTCTGGATCAAGAGACCCAGTACTTC,CASTTGLDQETQYF
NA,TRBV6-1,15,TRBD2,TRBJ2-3,TGTGCCAGCAGTGAACTAGCGGGAAAAACAGATACGCAGTATTTT,CASSELAGKTDTQYF
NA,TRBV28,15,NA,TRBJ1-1,TGTGCCACCAGGTCTCCGTTCGAAGCAAACACTGAAGCTTTCTTT,CATRSPFEANTEAFF
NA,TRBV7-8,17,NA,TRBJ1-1,TGTGCCAGCACCGAGGGGGGGGCTCCCCCGGGGACGACTGAAGCTTTCTTT,CASTEGGAPPGTTEAFF
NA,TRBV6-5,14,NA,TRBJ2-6,TGTGCCACCTTGAGGCAACCTGGGGCCAACGTCCTGACTTTC,CATLRQPGANVLTF
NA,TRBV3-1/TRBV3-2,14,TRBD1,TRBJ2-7,TGTGCCAGCAGCCAGGACAGGGTTTGGGATGAGCAGTACTTC,CASSQDRVWDEQYF
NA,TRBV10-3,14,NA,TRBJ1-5,TGTGCCATCAGTCCCGCCGGAGACTATCAGCCCCAGCATTTT,CAISPAGDYQPQHF
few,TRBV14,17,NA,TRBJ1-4,TGTGCCAGCAGCCAAGGCGGACTAGTTGCAACTAATGAAAAACTGTTTTTT,CASSQGGLVATNEKLFF
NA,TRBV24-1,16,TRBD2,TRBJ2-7,TGTGCCACCAGTGACCACCGGACTAGCGGAGCTTACGAGCAGTACTTC,CATSDHRTSGAYEQYF
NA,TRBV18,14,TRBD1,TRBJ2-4,TGTGCCAGCTCACCTTCCGGGACAGAAAACATTCAGTACTTC,CASSPSGTENIQYF
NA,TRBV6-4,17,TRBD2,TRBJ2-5,TGTGCCAGCAGCCTTGTCCCGGGGGGACTGGGCCAAGAGACCCAGTACTTC,CASSLVPGGLGQETQYF
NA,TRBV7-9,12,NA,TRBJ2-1,TGTGCCAGCAACCGAATAGACAATGAGCAGTTCTTC,CASNRIDNEQFF
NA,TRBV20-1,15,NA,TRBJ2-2,TGCAGTGCTAGTCACAGGGGAGGGGAAACCGGGGAGCTGTTTTTT,CSASHRGGETGELFF
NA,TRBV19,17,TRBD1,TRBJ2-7,TGTGCCAGTAGTCCCACCGGGCGGACAGGGGGCTTGTCCGAGCAGTACTTC,CASSPTGRTGGLSEQYF
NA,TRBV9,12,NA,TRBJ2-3,TGTGCCAGCAGCGTAGGAGTAGATACGCAGTATTTT,CASSVGVDTQYF
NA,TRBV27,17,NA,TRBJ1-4,TGTGCCAGCAGTTTCTCGGACCCGGGGGCAACTAATGAAAAACTGTTTTTT,CASSFSDPGATNEKLFF
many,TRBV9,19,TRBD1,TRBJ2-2,TGTGCCAGCAGCGTAGGAAGGAGACAGGGGGCGGGGACCACCGGGGAGCTGTTTTTT,CASSVGRRQGAGTTGELFF
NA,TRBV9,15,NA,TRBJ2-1,TGTGCCAGCAGCGAAAGGGGGGCCACCTACAATGAGCAGTTCTTC,CASSERGATYNEQFF
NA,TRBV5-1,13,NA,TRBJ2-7,TGCGCCAGCTCTTACCGGACCCTTTCCGAGCAGTACTTC,CASSYRTLSEQYF
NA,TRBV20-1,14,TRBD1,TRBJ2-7,TGCAGTGCTAGTGGGGACAGGGCTACCTACGAGCAGTACTTC,CSASGDRATYEQYF
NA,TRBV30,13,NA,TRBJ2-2,TGTGCCTGGAGCTTTTTCAGCGCCGGGGAGCTGTTTTTT,CAWSFFSAGELFF
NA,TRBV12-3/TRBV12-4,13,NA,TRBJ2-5,TGTGCCAGCAGTTTCTCCGAGGGGGAGACCCAGTACTTC,CASSFSEGETQYF
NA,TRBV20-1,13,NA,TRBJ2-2,TGCAGTGCTAGTGGCAGGTCGATCGGGGAGCTGTTTTTT,CSASGRSIGELFF
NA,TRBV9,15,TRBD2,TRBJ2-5,TGTGCCAGCAGCGTAGAGGCGGGGGGGCGAGAGACCCAGTACTTC,CASSVEAGGRETQYF
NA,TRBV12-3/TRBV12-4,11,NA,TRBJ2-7,TGTGCCGTAGGACGGGGTTTGGAGCAGTACTTC,CAVGRGLEQYF
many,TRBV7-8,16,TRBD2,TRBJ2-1,TGTGCCAGCAGCTTAGGAGGCAGCGGGAGTTACAATGAGCAGTTCTTC,CASSLGGSGSYNEQFF
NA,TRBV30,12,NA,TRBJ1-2,TGTGCCTGGGTGGGAAGCAACTATGGCTACACCTTC,CAWVGSNYGYTF
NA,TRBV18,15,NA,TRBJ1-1,TGTGCCAGCTCACTAAGCATTCGGGGGGAAGGAGAAGCTTTCTTT,CASSLSIRGEGEAFF
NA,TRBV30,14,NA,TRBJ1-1,TGTGCCTGGAGTATTAACACAGGGAACACTGAAGCTTTCTTT,CAWSINTGNTEAFF
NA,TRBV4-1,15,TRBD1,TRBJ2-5,TGCGCCAGCAGCCTGGACAGGGCGAACCAAGAGACCCAGTACTTC,CASSLDRANQETQYF
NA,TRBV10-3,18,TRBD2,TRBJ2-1,TGTGCCATCAGTGGGGGCGGTAGCGGGAGGGTCTCCTACAATGAGCAGTTCTTC,CAISGGGSGRVSYNEQFF